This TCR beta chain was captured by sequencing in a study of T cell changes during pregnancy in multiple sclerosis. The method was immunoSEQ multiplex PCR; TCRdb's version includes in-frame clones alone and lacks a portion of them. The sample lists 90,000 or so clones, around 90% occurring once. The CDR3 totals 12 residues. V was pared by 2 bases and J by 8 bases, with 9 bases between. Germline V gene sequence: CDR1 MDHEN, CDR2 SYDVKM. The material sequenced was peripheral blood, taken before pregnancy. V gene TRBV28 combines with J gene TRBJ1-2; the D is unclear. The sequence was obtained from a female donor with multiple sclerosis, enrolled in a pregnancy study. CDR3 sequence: CASSLPGLGYTF. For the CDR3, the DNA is TGTGCCAGCAGTTTACCGGGGTTGGGCTACACCTTC.